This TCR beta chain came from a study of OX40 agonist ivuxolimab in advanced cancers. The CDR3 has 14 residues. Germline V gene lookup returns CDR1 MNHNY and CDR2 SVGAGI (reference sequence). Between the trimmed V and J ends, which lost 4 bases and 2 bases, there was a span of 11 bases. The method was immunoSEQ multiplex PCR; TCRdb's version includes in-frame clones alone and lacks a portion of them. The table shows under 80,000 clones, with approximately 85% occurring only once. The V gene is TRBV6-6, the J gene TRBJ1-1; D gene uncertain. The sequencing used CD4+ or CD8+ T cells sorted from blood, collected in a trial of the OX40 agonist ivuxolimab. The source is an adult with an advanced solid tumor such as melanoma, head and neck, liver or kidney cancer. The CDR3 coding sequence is TGTGCCAGCAGTTCCAGGCAGAGAAACACTGAAGCTTTCTTT. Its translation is CASSSRQRNTEAFF.